The clone carrying this T cell receptor beta chain was seen ten or more times. The target antigen is unknown. Library preparation for TCR beta used quantitative 5'-RACE with molecular barcodes. Using its own MiXCR run on the 5' RACE reads, TCRdb lists one record per CDR3 protein. The sample consists of about 260,000 distinct CDR3 sequences, roughly a quarter of them appearing once. CDR3 length equals 12 residues. Trimming pared 3 bases from V and 0 bases from J, leaving 1 base between. These data belong to a study of CD8 T cells in ankylosing spondylitis. Study observations and caveats: Researchers reportedly found disease-linked clones significantly enriched in matched ankylosing spondylitis synovial fluid. CD8+ disease-linked clones were present at relatively low frequencies in blood.

The origin of this receptor is a male donor with ankylosing spondylitis or in good health (not recorded which). Sequencing was done on a sample of blood, either unsorted or a sorted T cell fraction (not recorded which). The chain is built from TRBV12-3 or TRBV12-4 and TRBJ2-3; D unresolved. CDR3 in DNA: TGTGCCAGCAGTTTGAGCACAGATACGCAGTATTTT. Protein sequence: CASSLSTDTQYF.